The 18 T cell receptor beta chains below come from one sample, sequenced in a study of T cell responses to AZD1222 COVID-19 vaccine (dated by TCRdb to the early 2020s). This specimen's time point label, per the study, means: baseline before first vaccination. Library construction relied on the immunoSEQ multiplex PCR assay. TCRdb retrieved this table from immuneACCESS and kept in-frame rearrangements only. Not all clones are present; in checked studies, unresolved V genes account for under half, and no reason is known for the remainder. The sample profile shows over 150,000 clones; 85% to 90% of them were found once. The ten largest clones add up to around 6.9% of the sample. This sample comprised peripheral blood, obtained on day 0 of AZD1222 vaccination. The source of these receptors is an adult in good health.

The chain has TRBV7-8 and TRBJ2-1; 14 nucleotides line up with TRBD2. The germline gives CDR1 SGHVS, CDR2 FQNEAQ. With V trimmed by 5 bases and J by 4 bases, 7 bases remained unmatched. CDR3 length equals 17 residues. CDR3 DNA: TGTGCCAGCAGCATAGGACTAGCGGGGGGCCCATACAATGAGCAGTTCTTC. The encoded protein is CASSIGLAGGPYNEQFF. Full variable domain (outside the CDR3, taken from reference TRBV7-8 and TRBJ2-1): GAGVSQSPRYKVAKRGQDVALRCDPISGHVSLFWYQQALGQGPEFLTYFQNEAQLDKSGLPSDRFFAERPEGSVSTLKIQRTQQEDSAVYLCASSIGLAGGPYNEQFFGPGTRLTVL.

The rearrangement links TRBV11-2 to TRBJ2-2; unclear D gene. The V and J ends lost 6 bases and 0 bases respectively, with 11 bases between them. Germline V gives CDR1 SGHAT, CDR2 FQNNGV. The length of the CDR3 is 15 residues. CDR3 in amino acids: CASRGLSANTGELFF. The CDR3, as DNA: TGTGCCAGCAGGGGTCTATCCGCGAACACCGGGGAGCTGTTTTTT. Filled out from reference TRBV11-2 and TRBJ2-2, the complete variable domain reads EAGVAQSPRYKIIEKRQSVAFWCNPISGHATLYWYQQILGQGPKLLIQFQNNGVVDDSQLPKDRFSAERLKGVDSTLKIQPAKLEDSAVYLCASRGLSANTGELFFGEGSRLTVL.

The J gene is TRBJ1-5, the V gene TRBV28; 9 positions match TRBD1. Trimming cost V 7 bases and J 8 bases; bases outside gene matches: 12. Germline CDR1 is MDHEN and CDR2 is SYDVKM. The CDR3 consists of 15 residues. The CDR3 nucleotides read TGTGCCAGCACCAAGAGGGGGACAGGGCTTGAGCCCCAGCATTTT. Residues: CASTKRGTGLEPQHF. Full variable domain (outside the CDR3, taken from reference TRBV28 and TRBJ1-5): DVKVTQSSRYLVKRTGEKVFLECVQDMDHENMFWYRQDPGLGLRLIYFSYDVKMKEKGDIPEGYSVSREKKERFSLILESASTNQTSMYLCASTKRGTGLEPQHFGDGTRLSIL.

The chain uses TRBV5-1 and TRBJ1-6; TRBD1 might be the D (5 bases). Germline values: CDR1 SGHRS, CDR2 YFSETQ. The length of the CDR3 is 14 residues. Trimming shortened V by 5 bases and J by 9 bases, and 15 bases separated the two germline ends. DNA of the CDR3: TGCGCCAGCAGAGCGACAGAAGGGGCTTCACCCCTCCACTTT. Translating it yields CASRATEGASPLHF.

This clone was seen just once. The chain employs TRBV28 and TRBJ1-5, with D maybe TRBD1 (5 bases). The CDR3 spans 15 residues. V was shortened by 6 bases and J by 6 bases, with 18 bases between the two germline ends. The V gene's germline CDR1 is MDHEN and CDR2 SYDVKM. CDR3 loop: CASSSQGAQSQPQHF. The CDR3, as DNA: TGTGCCAGCAGCTCACAAGGGGCCCAGAGTCAGCCCCAGCATTTT. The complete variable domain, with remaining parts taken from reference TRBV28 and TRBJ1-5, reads DVKVTQSSRYLVKRTGEKVFLECVQDMDHENMFWYRQDPGLGLRLIYFSYDVKMKEKGDIPEGYSVSREKKERFSLILESASTNQTSMYLCASSSQGAQSQPQHFGDGTRLSIL.

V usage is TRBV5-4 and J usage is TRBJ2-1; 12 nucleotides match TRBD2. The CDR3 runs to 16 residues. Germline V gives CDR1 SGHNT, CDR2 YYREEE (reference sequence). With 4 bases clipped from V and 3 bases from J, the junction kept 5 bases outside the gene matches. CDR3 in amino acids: CASSLRLAGDYNEQFF. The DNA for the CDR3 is TGTGCCAGCAGCCTAAGACTAGCGGGGGACTACAATGAGCAGTTCTTC.

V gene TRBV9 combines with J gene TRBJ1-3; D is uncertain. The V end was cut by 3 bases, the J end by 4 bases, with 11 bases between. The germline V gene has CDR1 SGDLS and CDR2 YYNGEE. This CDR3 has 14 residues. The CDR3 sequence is CASSGGVGGNTIYF. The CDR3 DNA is TGTGCCAGCAGCGGAGGTGTAGGGGGAAACACCATATATTTT.

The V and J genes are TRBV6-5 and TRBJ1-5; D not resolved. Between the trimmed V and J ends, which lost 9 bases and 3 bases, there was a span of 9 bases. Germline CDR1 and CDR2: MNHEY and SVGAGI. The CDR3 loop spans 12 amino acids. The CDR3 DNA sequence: TGTGCCAGTAGAACACCCAATCAGCCCCAGCATTTT. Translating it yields CASRTPNQPQHF.

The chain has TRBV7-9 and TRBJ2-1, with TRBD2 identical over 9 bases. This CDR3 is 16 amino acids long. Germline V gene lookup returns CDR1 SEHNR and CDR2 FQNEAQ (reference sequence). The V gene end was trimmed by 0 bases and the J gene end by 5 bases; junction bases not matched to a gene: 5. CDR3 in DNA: TGTGCCAGCAGCTTAGCCCTAGCGGGGTCTGACAATGAGCAGTTCTTC. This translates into CASSLALAGSDNEQFF. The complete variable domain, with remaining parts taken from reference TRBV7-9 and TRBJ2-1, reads DTGVSQNPRHKITKRGQNVTFRCDPISEHNRLYWYRQTLGQGPEFLTYFQNEAQLEKSRLLSDRFSAERPKGSFSTLEIQRTEQGDSAMYLCASSLALAGSDNEQFFGPGTRLTVL.

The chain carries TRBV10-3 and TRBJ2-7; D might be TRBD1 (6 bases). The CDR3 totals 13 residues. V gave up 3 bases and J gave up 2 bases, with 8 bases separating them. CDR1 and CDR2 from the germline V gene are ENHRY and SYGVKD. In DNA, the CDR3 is TGTGCCATCAGTGATAACAGGGCCTACGAGCAGTACTTC. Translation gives CAISDNRAYEQYF.

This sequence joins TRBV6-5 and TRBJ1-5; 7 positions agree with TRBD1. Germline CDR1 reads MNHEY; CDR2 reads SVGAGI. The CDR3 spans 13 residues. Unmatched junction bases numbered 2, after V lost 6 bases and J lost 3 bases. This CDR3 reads CASRQGTNQPQHF. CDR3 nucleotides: TGTGCCAGCAGACAGGGGACCAATCAGCCCCAGCATTTT.

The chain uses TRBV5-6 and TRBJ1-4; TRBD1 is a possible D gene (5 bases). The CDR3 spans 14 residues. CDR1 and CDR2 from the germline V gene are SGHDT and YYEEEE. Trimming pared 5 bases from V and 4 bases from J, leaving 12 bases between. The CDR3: CASRLGQDNEKLFF. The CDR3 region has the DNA TGTGCCAGCAGGCTCGGACAAGATAATGAAAAACTGTTTTTT.

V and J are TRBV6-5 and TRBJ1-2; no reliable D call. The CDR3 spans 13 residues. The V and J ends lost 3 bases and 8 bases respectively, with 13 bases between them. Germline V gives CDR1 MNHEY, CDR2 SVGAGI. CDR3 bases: TGTGCCAGCAGTTATTCGGGCCGCGGGGGCTACACCTTC. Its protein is CASSYSGRGGYTF.

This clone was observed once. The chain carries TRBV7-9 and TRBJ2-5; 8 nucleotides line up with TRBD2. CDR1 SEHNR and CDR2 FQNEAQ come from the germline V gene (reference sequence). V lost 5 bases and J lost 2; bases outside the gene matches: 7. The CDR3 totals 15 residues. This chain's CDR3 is CASSPREGLQETQYF. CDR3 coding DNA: TGTGCCAGCAGCCCTCGGGAGGGCCTACAAGAGACCCAGTACTTC. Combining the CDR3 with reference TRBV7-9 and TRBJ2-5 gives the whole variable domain DTGVSQNPRHKITKRGQNVTFRCDPISEHNRLYWYRQTLGQGPEFLTYFQNEAQLEKSRLLSDRFSAERPKGSFSTLEIQRTEQGDSAMYLCASSPREGLQETQYFGPGTRLLVL.

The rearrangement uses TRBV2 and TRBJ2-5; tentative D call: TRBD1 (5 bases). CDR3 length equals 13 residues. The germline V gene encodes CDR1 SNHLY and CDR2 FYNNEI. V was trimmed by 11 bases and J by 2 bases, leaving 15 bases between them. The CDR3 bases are TGTGCCGGCTCGACAGAGATGCAAGAGACCCAGTACTTC. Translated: CAGSTEMQETQYF.

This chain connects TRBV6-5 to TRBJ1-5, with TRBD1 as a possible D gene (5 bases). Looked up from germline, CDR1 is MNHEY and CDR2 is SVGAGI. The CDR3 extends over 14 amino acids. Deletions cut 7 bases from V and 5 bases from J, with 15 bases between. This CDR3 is CASTPGFRDQPQHF. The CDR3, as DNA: TGTGCCAGCACCCCAGGGTTCAGGGATCAGCCCCAGCATTTT.

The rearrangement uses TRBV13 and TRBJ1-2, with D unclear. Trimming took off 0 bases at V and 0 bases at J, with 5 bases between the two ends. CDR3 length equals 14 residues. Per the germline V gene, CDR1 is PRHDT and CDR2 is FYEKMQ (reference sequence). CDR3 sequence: CASSLGRTNYGYTF. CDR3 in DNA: TGTGCCAGCAGCTTAGGTCGGACTAACTATGGCTACACCTTC.

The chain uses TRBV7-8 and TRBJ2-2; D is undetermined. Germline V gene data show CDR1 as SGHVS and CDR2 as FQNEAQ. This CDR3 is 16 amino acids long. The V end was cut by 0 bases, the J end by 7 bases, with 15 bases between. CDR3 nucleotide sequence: TGTGCCAGCAGCTTAGCAGCATATGGAACCCACGGGGAGCTGTTTTTT. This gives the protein CASSLAAYGTHGELFF.